In this sample, the clone carrying this TCR beta chain turned up a few times. What it recognizes is unknown. The source of the sample is a study of T cells after yellow fever vaccination. Study background: For low cell numbers, libraries were made with SMART-Seq v4 Ultra Low Input.

Study outcomes and limitations: Peak timing came faster in the weaker secondary response, day 5 versus 15.

TCRdb re-called the 5' RACE reads with MiXCR, one entry per CDR3 protein. The top ten clones hold 2.5% to 4% of a sample with around 260,000 distinct CDR3 sequences, roughly 5.2% of them seen once. The TCR comes from a man aged 18-30 years who received the YFV17D yellow fever vaccine. Sequenced material: CD4+ T cells sorted from PBMCs, taken on the day of the yellow fever booster vaccination.

CDR3 DNA sequence: TGCGCCAGCAGCTTGGAAGGGGAAGAGACCCAGTACTTC. Translating gives CASSLEGEETQYF. The rearrangement uses TRBV5-1 and TRBJ2-5; D is possibly TRBD1 (5 bases). Germline values: CDR1 SGHRS, CDR2 YFSETQ. CDR3 length equals 13 residues. V lost 0 bases and J lost 3, with 6 bases in between.